Listed here are 5 T cell receptor beta chains from one sample, sequenced in a study of T cells in Graves' hyperthyroidism and ophthalmopathy. Researchers took RNA transcripts and amplified the TCR beta CDR3 regions from them. The TCR CDR3 first-round RT-PCR relied on the HTBI primer set. From the multiplex PCR reads, TCRdb called clonotypes with MiXCR, one entry per CDR3 protein. The sample yields a few hundred thousand distinct CDR3 sequences, approximately 16% seen once. The sample taken for sequencing was blood. The receptors derive from a woman in her 50s with Graves' hyperthyroidism.

This clonotype occurred a few times. The chain links TRBV7-6 to TRBJ2-1; maybe TRBD1 (6 bases). V lost 1 base to trimming and J lost 0 bases, with 10 bases between them. CDR1 SGHVS and CDR2 FNYEAQ come from the germline V gene. The CDR3 contains 16 residues. The CDR3 nucleotides read TGTGCCAGCAGCTTAGGGGGACAAAGCTCCTACAATGAGCAGTTCTTC. Translation gives CASSLGGQSSYNEQFF. The full variable domain, its missing parts supplied by reference TRBV7-6 and TRBJ2-1, is GAGVSQSPRYKVTKRGQDVALRCDPISGHVSLYWYRQALGQGPEFLTYFNYEAQQDKSGLPNDRFSAERPEGSISTLTIQRTEQRDSAMYRCASSLGGQSSYNEQFFGPGTRLTVL.

Remarks on this clonotype: With a much larger clone just one base away, this may be a read error. V usage is TRBV6-4 and J usage is TRBJ1-1; D may be TRBD1 (5 bases). Germline V gene lookup returns CDR1 MRHNA and CDR2 SNTAGT. The CDR3 spans 13 residues. The V end lost 4 bases, the J end lost 1 base, and 7 bases lay between the germline ends. As DNA, the CDR3 is TGTGCCAGCAGTGCGGGGGAGAACACTGAAGCTTTCTTT. Translating it yields CASSAGENTEAFF.

This clonotype was seen only a few times. This could be a read error, since a much larger clone is one nucleotide away. The chain joins TRBV20-1 to TRBJ2-4; D may be TRBD2 (6 bases). Germline assignment: CDR1 DFQATT and CDR2 SNEGSKA (reference sequence). This CDR3 contains 16 residues. The CDR3 DNA reads as TGCAGAGCTAGAGATCGTGGCGGGATAGCCAAAAACATTCAGTACTTC. This gives the protein CRARDRGGIAKNIQYF.

The chain joins TRBV28 to TRBJ2-3; 15 nucleotides line up with TRBD2. Germline V CDR1 and CDR2: MDHEN, SYDVKM. The V gene end was trimmed by 3 bases and the J gene end by 2 bases; junction bases not matched to a gene: 21. This CDR3 has 23 amino acids. This CDR3 is CASSFLGLAGGTEPEKITDTQYF. The CDR3, as DNA: TGTGCCAGCAGTTTTCTGGGACTAGCGGGAGGAACAGAACCGGAAAAAATCACAGATACGCAGTATTTT.

This clonotype was seen more than once but under ten times. A read error may produce the germline difference seen at one junction end. The J gene is TRBJ1-1, the V gene TRBV6-4; maybe TRBD1 (5 bases). The germline V gene has CDR1 MRHNA and CDR2 SNTAGT. This CDR3 is built from 14 residues. The CDR3 loop reads CACSYTGQNTEAFF. CDR3 nucleotide sequence: TGTGCCTGCAGTTACACCGGACAGAACACTGAAGCTTTCTTT.